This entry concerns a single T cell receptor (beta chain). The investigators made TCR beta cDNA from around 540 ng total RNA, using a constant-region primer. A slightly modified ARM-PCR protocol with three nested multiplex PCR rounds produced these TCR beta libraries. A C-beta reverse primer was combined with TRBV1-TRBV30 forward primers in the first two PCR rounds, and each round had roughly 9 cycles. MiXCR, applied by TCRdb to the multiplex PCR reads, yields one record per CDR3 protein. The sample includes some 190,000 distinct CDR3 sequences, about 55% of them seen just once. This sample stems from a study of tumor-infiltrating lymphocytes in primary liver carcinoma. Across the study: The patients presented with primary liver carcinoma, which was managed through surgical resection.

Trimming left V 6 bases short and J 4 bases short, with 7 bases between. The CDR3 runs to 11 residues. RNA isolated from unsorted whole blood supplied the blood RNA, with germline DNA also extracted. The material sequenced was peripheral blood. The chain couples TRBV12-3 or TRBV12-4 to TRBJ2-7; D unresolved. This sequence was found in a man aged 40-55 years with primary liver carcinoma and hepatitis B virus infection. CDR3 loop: CASSLWYEQYF. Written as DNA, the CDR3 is TGTGCCAGCAGCCTATGGTACGAGCAGTACTTC.